This TCR beta chain was sequenced for a study of CD8+ T cells in alopecia areata. Whole-study context: For 6 to 18 months, tofacitinib was taken, and 6 months off drug followed. Study findings and constraints: Especially in alopecia totalis/universalis, lesional scalp showed greater clonality than normal scalp did.

Extracted RNA was reverse transcribed, and the resulting cDNA served as sequencing template. Libraries were prepared by immunoSEQ multiplex PCR; TCRdb keeps only in-frame clonotypes and omits some of them. The sample contains 180,000 or so clones, about 66% of which appear only once. On this clone itself: No antigen is known for it.

Source: CD8+ T cells sorted from blood, taken at week 0. The clonotype comes from a human donor with alopecia areata.

The CDR3 reads CASSGRGPLGEQFF. CDR3 bases: TGTGCCAGCAGTGGCCGGGGACCGCTGGGTGAGCAGTTCTTC. The rearrangement links TRBV2 to TRBJ2-1; D possibly matches TRBD1 or TRBD2 (5 bases each). Trimming cost V 4 bases and J 9 bases, with 16 bases left between them. This CDR3 has 14 residues. Germline-derived CDR1 and CDR2 are SNHLY and FYNNEI.